These T cell receptor beta chains were read from a single sample in a study of T cell clonotyping in hematopoietic cell transplantation. Repertoires were generated with immunoSEQ multiplex PCR, while TCRdb's copy carries only in-frame clones and drops some. This table has about 36,000 clones, over 75% appearing once. Sequences were obtained from peripheral blood mononuclear cells. Receptors originate from a middle-aged woman in good health. Some clones in this sample may be carry-over from other donors' samples. CDR3s leave out the opening cysteine and the closing phenylalanine or tryptophan. Each record gives: CDR3 length, J gene, V gene, CDR3 protein.

len: 14; j_gene: TRBJ1-4; v_gene: TRBV5-1; CDR3aa: ASSQNGGITNEKLF
len: 12; j_gene: TRBJ1-5; v_gene: TRBV30; CDR3aa: AWSLGYSNQPQH
len: 10; j_gene: TRBJ1-1; v_gene: TRBV30; CDR3aa: AWSARHTEAF
len: 10; j_gene: TRBJ2-1; v_gene: TRBV5-5; CDR3aa: ASSPWDNEQF
len: 12; j_gene: TRBJ1-4; v_gene: TRBV5-1; CDR3aa: ASRRSGEREKLF
len: 14; j_gene: TRBJ2-7; v_gene: TRBV7-8; CDR3aa: ASSFRPQGGKDEQY
len: 14; j_gene: TRBJ2-3; v_gene: TRBV7-3; CDR3aa: ASSLRTSGNTDTQY
len: 12; j_gene: TRBJ2-7; v_gene: TRBV6-6; CDR3aa: ASSPGQSRPEQY
len: 10; j_gene: TRBJ2-5; v_gene: TRBV11-2; CDR3aa: ASSPPGETQY
len: 17; j_gene: TRBJ2-2; v_gene: TRBV2; CDR3aa: ASSLMGLAGGPNTGELF
len: 10; j_gene: TRBJ2-1; v_gene: TRBV7-2; CDR3aa: ASSPDFNEQF
len: 13; j_gene: TRBJ2-3; v_gene: TRBV30; CDR3aa: AWSKTALSTDTQY
len: 13; j_gene: TRBJ1-1; v_gene: TRBV28; CDR3aa: ASSFPGRGVAEAF
len: 13; j_gene: TRBJ2-7; v_gene: TRBV7-2; CDR3aa: ASTSVSVGPYEQY
len: 11; j_gene: TRBJ1-4; v_gene: TRBV13; CDR3aa: ASSLSGNEKLF
len: 13; j_gene: TRBJ1-2; v_gene: TRBV5-1; CDR3aa: ASSLGGTLYYGYT
len: 12; j_gene: TRBJ1-2; v_gene: TRBV2; CDR3aa: ASSDGTGAGRYT
len: 12; j_gene: TRBJ2-7; v_gene: TRBV19; CDR3aa: ASSIASADLEQY
len: 11; j_gene: TRBJ2-7; v_gene: TRBV23-1; CDR3aa: ASPIRGPYEQY
len: 9; j_gene: TRBJ2-7; v_gene: TRBV2; CDR3aa: ASSEEYEQY
len: 15; j_gene: TRBJ2-1; v_gene: TRBV4-2; CDR3aa: ASSQDLSDPSYNEQF
len: 14; j_gene: TRBJ2-5; v_gene: TRBV28; CDR3aa: ASRRLAGGRMETQY
len: 12; j_gene: TRBJ2-7; v_gene: TRBV4-2; CDR3aa: ASSRRDHSYEQY
len: 15; j_gene: TRBJ1-2; v_gene: TRBV28; CDR3aa: ASSIMSGSEGVYGYT
len: 12; j_gene: TRBJ2-1; v_gene: TRBV2; CDR3aa: ASSSFASYNEQF
len: 13; j_gene: TRBJ2-7; v_gene: TRBV5-1; CDR3aa: ASSLIGQGNYEQY
len: 11; j_gene: TRBJ1-4; v_gene: TRBV6-5; CDR3aa: ASRTHRNEKLF
len: 12; j_gene: TRBJ1-2; v_gene: TRBV29-1; CDR3aa: SVEGFQGGYGYT
len: 11; j_gene: TRBJ2-5; v_gene: TRBV11-1; CDR3aa: ASSFGTRETQY